The T cell receptor beta chain described here comes from a study of blood T cell repertoires in COVID-19 (TCRdb year 2020). Context from the whole study: Collaborator samples came from the United States, Italy and Spain and covered acute and convalescent phases of COVID-19. The dataset comprised deeply sampled blood TCRbeta repertoires from subjects exposed to, actively infected with, or recovered from COVID-19. Nearly every sample came with metadata listing a de-identified subject ID, COVID-19 status, age in years and sex. Where available, HLA class I and class II types were obtained from metadata supplied by the sample provider rather than from assay-based typing. The material from the prospective study consisted of cDNA or gDNA derived from T cells, B-cell-depleted T cells, or PBMCs. The repertoires were released in a freely available public database meant as a resource for research on the immune response to SARS-CoV-2. The samples were drawn from two sources: the first 160 participants of the ongoing ImmuneRACE study, and approximately 1,300 subjects contributed by 6 global collaborators.

What the work shows at the level of the full study, not this receptor alone: The quantity of clinical and demographic metadata differed by source and by participant and was supplied without curation.

TCRbeta CDR3 regions were amplified from genomic DNA using the immunoSEQ Assay, a bias-controlled multiplex PCR. The original methods were these. Within the assay, amplification of reference gene primers was used to estimate how many nucleated cells each sample contained. To quantify the absolute abundance of each unique TCRbeta CDR3 rearrangement, sequence reads were collapsed and filtered. For each sample, productive Simpson clonality was calculated by taking the square root of Simpson's diversity index across productive rearrangements. Not all clones reach the TCRdb copy of this immuneACCESS table, which keeps in-frame sequences only. Checked studies attribute under half of the gap to unresolved V genes and leave the rest unexplained. That table furnishes V, J and clone size, whereas the DNA furnished D and trimming. Counted in this sample were roughly 92,000 clones; around 87% of them appeared once. Roughly 6.8% of the sample rests with the top ten.

Each collaborating institution followed its own protocols to collect whole blood in K2EDTA tubes. For TCRbeta analysis, collaborators shipped samples as frozen whole blood, isolated PBMCs, or DNA extracted from either of those sample types. Comment on this clone: It lacks a known antigen. The record has no base qualities; no much larger clone is one base away.

The CDR3 goes from the cysteine to the phenylalanine over 19 residues. The read is trimmed to its CDR3 DNA, 57 bases read in frame from base 1. CDR1 and CDR2 were assigned from the germline V gene (reference sequence) as LGHDT and YNNKEL. Compared with germline, V lacks 0 bases and J lacks 0 bases; bases without a gene match: 7. Sequencing input: peripheral blood. The V and J genes are TRBV3-1 (or the pseudogene TRBV3-2) and TRBJ2-3; TRBD2 matches 12 bases in the middle. The TCR originated in a human donor with acute or convalescent COVID-19. The donor label of this sample is uncertain. The DNA is as follows: TGTGCCAGCAGCCAAGACGGACTAGCGGGGTACTCTAGCACAGATACGCAGTATTTT. The resulting protein is CASSQDGLAGYSSTDTQYF.